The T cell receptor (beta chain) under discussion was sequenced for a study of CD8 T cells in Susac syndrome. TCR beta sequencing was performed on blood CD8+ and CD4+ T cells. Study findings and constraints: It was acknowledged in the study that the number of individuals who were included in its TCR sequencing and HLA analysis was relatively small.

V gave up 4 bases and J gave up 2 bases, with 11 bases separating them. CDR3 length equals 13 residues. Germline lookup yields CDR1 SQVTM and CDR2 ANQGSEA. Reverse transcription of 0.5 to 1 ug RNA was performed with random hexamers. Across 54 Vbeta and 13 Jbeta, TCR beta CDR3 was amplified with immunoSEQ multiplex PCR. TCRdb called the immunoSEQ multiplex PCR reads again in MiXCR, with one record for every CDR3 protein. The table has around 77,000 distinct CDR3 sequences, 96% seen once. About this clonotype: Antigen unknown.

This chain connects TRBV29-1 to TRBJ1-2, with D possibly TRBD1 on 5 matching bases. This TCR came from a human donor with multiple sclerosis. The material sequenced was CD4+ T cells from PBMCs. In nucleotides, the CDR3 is TGCAGCGTTGTGGAGGGGACGAACTATGGCTACACCTTC. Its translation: CSVVEGTNYGYTF.